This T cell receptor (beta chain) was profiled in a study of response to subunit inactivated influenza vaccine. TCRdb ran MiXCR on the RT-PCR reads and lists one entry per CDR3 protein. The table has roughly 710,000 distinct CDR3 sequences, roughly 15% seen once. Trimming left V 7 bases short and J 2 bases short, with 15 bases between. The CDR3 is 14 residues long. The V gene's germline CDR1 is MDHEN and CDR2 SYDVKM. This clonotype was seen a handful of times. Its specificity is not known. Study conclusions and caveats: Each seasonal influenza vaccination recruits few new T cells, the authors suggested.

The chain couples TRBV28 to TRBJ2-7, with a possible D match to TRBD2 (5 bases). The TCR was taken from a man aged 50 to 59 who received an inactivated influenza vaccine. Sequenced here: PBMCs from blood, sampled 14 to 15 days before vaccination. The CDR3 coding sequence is TGTGCCAGCACCTCGCCGCGGGTAGCCTACGAGCAGTACTTC. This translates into CASTSPRVAYEQYF.